Presented here are 32 T cell receptor beta chains from one specimen sequenced in a study of neurological immune-mediated disorders. From the 5' RACE reads, TCRdb called clonotypes with MiXCR, one entry per CDR3 protein. The sample carries around 60,000 distinct CDR3 sequences, 3% to 4% recorded once. The specimen sequenced was PBMCs. These receptors were obtained from a woman aged 55-75 years with multiple sclerosis.

This clonotype was found many times. The V call is TRBV20-1, the J call TRBJ2-2; 7 positions match TRBD2. CDR1 is DFQATT, CDR2 SNEGSKA, per germline (reference sequence). This CDR3 spans 14 amino acids. The V gene end was trimmed by 4 bases and the J gene end by 10 bases; junction bases not matched to a gene: 12. The CDR3 DNA follows: TGCAGTGCTAATAGAGCGGGATTGGAAGAGGAGCTGTTTTTT. It encodes CSANRAGLEEELFF.

This clonotype has at least ten counts. The chain carries TRBV10-3 and TRBJ2-7; D unclear. CDR3 size: 13 residues. Between the trimmed V and J ends, which lost 3 bases and 5 bases, there was a span of 11 bases. The germline gives CDR1 ENHRY, CDR2 SYGVKD. The CDR3 sequence is CAISEQRFHEQYF. CDR3 bases: TGTGCCATCAGTGAACAGAGGTTCCACGAGCAGTACTTC.

The chain combines TRBV18 with TRBJ2-1; D assignment may be TRBD1 or TRBD2 (5 bases each). Germline values: CDR1 KGHSH, CDR2 LQKENI. V was clipped by 3 bases and J by 1 base, with 10 bases between them. This CDR3 comprises 15 residues. CDR3 in amino acids: CASSPWDRSYNEQFF. The CDR3, as DNA: TGTGCCAGCTCACCTTGGGACCGGTCCTACAATGAGCAGTTCTTC.

This clonotype was observed many times. The chain links TRBV20-1 to TRBJ1-5, with D tentatively TRBD1 (6 bases). The germline V and J ends were trimmed by 0 bases and 0 bases, with 15 bases remaining between them. This CDR3 has 17 amino acids. The V gene's germline CDR1 is DFQATT and CDR2 SNEGSKA (reference sequence). The CDR3 nucleotides are TGCAGTGCTAGAGACTACAGGGAGTGGGATAGCAATCAGCCCCAGCATTTT. Amino acids: CSARDYREWDSNQPQHF.

This clonotype was seen many times. V gene TRBV12-3 or TRBV12-4 combines with J gene TRBJ1-2; TRBD1 agrees at 7 bases. The CDR3 is 14 residues long. After removal of 6 bases from V and 2 bases from J, the junction contained 6 bases not matched to a gene. The CDR3 reads CASRGDSLNYGYTF. The CDR3 DNA sequence: TGTGCCAGCAGGGGGGACAGCCTCAACTATGGCTACACCTTC.

This clonotype was picked up many times. V is TRBV10-3 and J is TRBJ2-1; the D gene is possibly TRBD1 (6 bases). Germline values: CDR1 ENHRY, CDR2 SYGVKD. This CDR3 is built from 14 residues. The ends were cut back, 2 bases at V and 7 bases at J, with 12 bases in the middle. CDR3 coding DNA: TGTGCCATCAGTGAGCAGGGGCGGGTTAATGAGCAGTTCTTC. It codes for CAISEQGRVNEQFF.

This clonotype came up a few times. The chain is built from TRBV7-2 and TRBJ1-5; the D gene is possibly TRBD1 (5 bases). V lost 5 bases and J 6 bases, leaving 11 bases between the germline ends. The CDR3 covers 13 residues. The germline V gene has CDR1 SGHTA and CDR2 FQGNSA. CDR3: CASSLRGRQPQHF. In nucleotides, the CDR3 is TGTGCCAGCAGCCTTAGGGGCCGTCAGCCCCAGCATTTT.

This clonotype has a count of ten or more. The V gene is TRBV4-3, the J gene TRBJ2-7; D not certain. Germline lookup yields CDR1 LGHNA and CDR2 YSLEER. Trimming cost V 0 bases and J 3 bases, with 12 bases left between them. The CDR3 is 15 amino acids. In DNA form, the CDR3 reads TGCGCCAGCAGCCAAGATCAGACACGGCACTACGAGCAGTACTTC. It is translated as CASSQDQTRHYEQYF.

The sample holds many counts of this clonotype. The chain joins TRBV4-1 to TRBJ1-5, with D unclear. V was shortened by 5 bases and J by 3 bases, with 8 bases between the two germline ends. This CDR3 region has 13 residues. The germline gives CDR1 MGHRA, CDR2 YSYEKL. The CDR3 DNA follows: TGCGCCAGCAGCGCCCAGACCAATCAGCCCCAGCATTTT. This encodes CASSAQTNQPQHF.

In its sample, this clonotype was seen many times. The rearrangement links TRBV20-1 to TRBJ2-2; TRBD2 might be the D (6 bases). Germline values: CDR1 DFQATT, CDR2 SNEGSKA (reference sequence). Trimming left V 0 bases short and J 0 bases short, with 11 bases between. The CDR3 consists of 16 residues. CDR3 loop: CSARDQGTPNTGELFF. CDR3 bases: TGCAGTGCTAGAGATCAAGGGACTCCGAACACCGGGGAGCTGTTTTTT.

Many counts were recorded for this clonotype. The CDR3 reads CSARDLGQDPWDEQYF. The CDR3 DNA follows: TGCAGTGCTAGAGACCTCGGGCAGGACCCCTGGGACGAGCAGTACTTC. The V gene is TRBV20-1, the J gene TRBJ2-7; D remains ambiguous. Germline CDR1 and CDR2: DFQATT and SNEGSKA (reference sequence). The CDR3 spans 16 residues. V lost 0 bases and J lost 5, with 20 bases in between.

This clonotype was picked up many times. The chain joins TRBV3-1 to TRBJ2-3; TRBD2 agrees at 10 bases. Germline CDR1 reads LGHDT; CDR2 reads YNNKEL (reference sequence). V shed 2 bases and J 5 bases; nucleotides not matched to a gene: 16. The CDR3 is made up of 19 amino acids. The CDR3 loop reads CASSQLPGSASGGGDTQYF. For the CDR3, the DNA is TGTGCCAGCAGCCAACTGCCTGGTTCAGCTAGCGGGGGAGGAGATACGCAGTATTTT.

This clonotype has just a few counts. With a much larger clone just one base away, this may be a read error. The chain combines TRBV7-2 with TRBJ2-1; TRBD2 agrees at 10 bases. The CDR3 runs 16 residues. V lost 1 base, J lost 16 bases, and 16 bases stayed unmatched. The V gene's germline CDR1 is SGHTA and CDR2 FQGNSA. The CDR3 protein is CASSLDLAGGGGGPFF. CDR3 DNA: TGTGCCAGCAGCTTAGACTTAGCGGGGGGCGGGGGAGGTCCCTTCTTC.

This clonotype occurred many times. CDR3 protein: CASSTGISYGYTF. The CDR3 DNA follows: TGCGCCAGCAGCACAGGGATTAGTTATGGCTACACCTTC. The V and J genes are TRBV5-1 and TRBJ1-2, with TRBD1 as a possible D gene (6 bases). This CDR3 is 13 amino acids long. The germline CDR1 and CDR2 sequences are SGHRS and YFSETQ. With 4 bases removed from V and 5 bases from J, the gap between germline ends came to 12 bases. Using reference TRBV5-1 and TRBJ1-2 for the parts outside the CDR3, the full variable domain is KAGVTQTPRYLIKTRGQQVTLSCSPISGHRSVSWYQQTPGQGLQFLFEYFSETQRNKGNFPGRFSGRQFSNSRSEMNVSTLELGDSALYLCASSTGISYGYTFGSGTRLTVV.

This clonotype was counted ten times or more. This chain connects TRBV6-4 to TRBJ2-1; 7 nucleotides line up with TRBD1. The length of the CDR3 is 14 residues. Germline V CDR1 and CDR2: MRHNA, SNTAGT. V gave up 0 bases and J gave up 16 bases; unmatched junction bases: 12. The CDR3 loop reads CASSDSGETGPLFF. The CDR3 DNA is TGTGCCAGCAGTGACTCAGGGGAGACAGGGCCACTTTTCTTC.

There are many counts of this clonotype. The chain has TRBV20-1 and TRBJ1-1, with 7 bases identical to TRBD1. The J segment lost 5 bases and the V segment lost 5 bases, leaving 8 bases of the junction unmatched. The CDR3 runs to 13 residues. The germline V gene encodes CDR1 DFQATT and CDR2 SNEGSKA (reference sequence). CDR3 amino acids: CSAPAGGGTEAFF. The CDR3 DNA reads TGCAGTGCTCCCGCAGGGGGGGGAACTGAAGCTTTCTTT.

Turning to this clonotype: A much larger clonotype is one base distant, so this may be a read error. The chain employs TRBV27 and TRBJ2-1; D unresolved. This CDR3 region has 11 residues. The germline V gene encodes CDR1 MNHEY and CDR2 SMNVEV (reference sequence). The CDR3 region is CDSSEGNEQFF. For the CDR3, the DNA is TGTGACAGCAGTGAAGGGAATGAGCAGTTCTTC.

This clonotype appeared many times. This sequence joins TRBV12-3 or TRBV12-4 and TRBJ2-2, with D hard to call. The V gene lost 3 bases and the J gene lost 8 bases, with 4 bases spanning the gap. The CDR3 covers 11 residues. The CDR3 loop is CASSLWGELFF. DNA of the CDR3: TGTGCCAGCAGTTTGTGGGGGGAGCTGTTTTTT.

Of note for this clonotype: This may come from a read error, since a much larger clone is one base off. The chain uses TRBV7-6 and TRBJ2-1, with TRBD1 as a possible D gene (5 bases). CDR3 length: 18 amino acids. V lost 3 bases, J lost 8 bases, and 26 bases lay in between. Germline V CDR1 and CDR2: SGHVS, FNYEAQ. The CDR3 region is CASSLAIRGPRNRDEQFF. CDR3 nucleotides: TGTGCCAGCAGCTTGGCCATTAGGGGTCCTCGTAACCGTGATGAGCAGTTCTTC.

There are many counts of this clonotype. This chain joins TRBV7-3 and TRBJ2-7; D unclear. The CDR3 loop spans 16 amino acids. In germline, CDR1 is SGHTA, CDR2 FQGTGA. V was cut by 1 base and J by 2 bases, with 15 bases left in between. The CDR3 is CASSLIKSPAPYEQYF. In DNA, the CDR3 is TGTGCCAGCAGCTTAATTAAATCCCCAGCCCCCTACGAGCAGTACTTC.

This clonotype was recorded a few times. V gene TRBV19 combines with J gene TRBJ2-5, with TRBD1 as a possible D gene (6 bases). Trimming took off 3 bases at V and 5 bases at J, with 13 bases between the two ends. The CDR3 has 14 amino acids. CDR1 is LNHDA, CDR2 SQIVND, per germline (reference sequence). Here the CDR3 DNA reads TGTGCCAGTAGTATTCAACAGGGCAGCGAGACCCAGTACTTC. Its protein product is CASSIQQGSETQYF. The whole variable domain, remainder taken from reference TRBV19 and TRBJ2-5, is DGGITQSPKYLFRKEGQNVTLSCEQNLNHDAMYWYRQDPGQGLRLIYYSQIVNDFQKGDIAEGYSVSREKKESFPLTVTSAQKNPTAFYLCASSIQQGSETQYFGPGTRLLVL.

In its sample, this clonotype was seen many times. V gene TRBV2 combines with J gene TRBJ1-5; D gene uncertain. Trimming removed 5 bases from V and 5 bases from J, with 16 bases in between. Germline CDR1 is SNHLY and CDR2 is FYNNEI. The CDR3 is 15 residues long. The CDR3 loop is CASSPEEGLHQPQHF. The DNA of the CDR3 is TGTGCCAGCAGTCCCGAGGAGGGTTTGCATCAGCCCCAGCATTTT.

In its sample, this clonotype was seen many times. The CDR3: CASSRAQGFTEAFF. CDR3 in DNA: TGTGCCAGCAGTCGCGCGCAGGGCTTTACTGAAGCTTTCTTT. The V call is TRBV12-3 or TRBV12-4, the J call TRBJ1-1; TRBD1 is a possible D gene (5 bases). Trimming left V 5 bases short and J 5 bases short, with 15 bases between. This CDR3 spans 14 amino acids.

This clonotype was recorded at least ten times. For the CDR3, the DNA is TGTGCCAGCAGTTGGAGAAACATTCAGTACTTC. Protein sequence: CASSWRNIQYF. This sequence joins TRBV12-3 or TRBV12-4 and TRBJ2-4; D ambiguous. V gave up 4 bases and J gave up 6 bases, with 4 bases separating them. The CDR3 is 11 amino acids.

This clonotype was detected many times. This chain links TRBV6-5 with TRBJ1-5; D is undetermined. CDR1 and CDR2 from the germline V gene are MNHEY and SVGAGI. CDR3 size: 13 residues. V was cut by 5 bases and J by 7 bases, with 12 bases left in between. The CDR3 DNA sequence: TGTGCCAGCAGTCACAGTGCCGGCCAGCCCCAGCATTTT. Translating gives CASSHSAGQPQHF.

This clonotype was recorded at least ten times. The chain joins TRBV5-1 to TRBJ2-1; D gene unclear. Germline V gene data show CDR1 as SGHRS and CDR2 as YFSETQ. CDR3 length: 15 amino acids. Deletions cut 1 base from V and 9 bases from J, with 17 bases between. For the CDR3, the DNA is TGCGCCAGCAGCTTGTACGGAGTACGGGTGGGTGAGCAGTTCTTC. This translates into CASSLYGVRVGEQFF. Complete variable domain (other parts from reference TRBV5-1 and TRBJ2-1): KAGVTQTPRYLIKTRGQQVTLSCSPISGHRSVSWYQQTPGQGLQFLFEYFSETQRNKGNFPGRFSGRQFSNSRSEMNVSTLELGDSALYLCASSLYGVRVGEQFFGPGTRLTVL.

This clonotype was counted ten times or more. The genes are TRBV7-2 and TRBJ2-5; the D gene could be TRBD1 or TRBD2 (5 bases each). The CDR3 contains 17 residues. Trimming shortened V by 4 bases and J by 7 bases, and 25 bases separated the two germline ends. The V gene's germline CDR1 is SGHTA and CDR2 FQGNSA. CDR3 sequence reads: CASSSLSTGMGTLTQYF. The CDR3 DNA sequence: TGTGCCAGCAGCTCTCTATCAACCGGGATGGGGACGTTGACCCAGTACTTC. Full variable domain (remainder filled in from reference TRBV7-2 and TRBJ2-5): GAGVSQSPSNKVTEKGKDVELRCDPISGHTALYWYRQSLGQGLEFLIYFQGNSAPDKSGLPSDRFSAERTGGSVSTLTIQRTQQEDSAVYLCASSSLSTGMGTLTQYFGPGTRLLVL.

This clonotype was observed many times. The rearrangement joins TRBV2 to TRBJ2-3; 10 bases are a match to TRBD1. Germline assignment: CDR1 SNHLY and CDR2 FYNNEI. The CDR3 runs to 15 residues. Trimming at V came to 4 bases and at J to 5 bases, leaving 6 bases not matched to a gene. The CDR3 reads CASSVGTGVRDTQYF. The CDR3 DNA reads as TGTGCCAGCAGTGTTGGGACAGGGGTCAGAGATACGCAGTATTTT.

The gene calls are TRBV27 and TRBJ1-6; D not certain. The CDR3 consists of 15 residues. Germline V gene data show CDR1 as MNHEY and CDR2 as SMNVEV (reference sequence). Trimming pared 5 bases from V and 7 bases from J, leaving 15 bases between. CDR3 DNA: TGTGCCAGCAGTCTGATAACCCCGAGGAATTCACCCCTCCACTTT. Translating it yields CASSLITPRNSPLHF.

This clonotype was counted many times. The genes are TRBV28 and TRBJ1-2; D is unresolved. Germline V gives CDR1 MDHEN, CDR2 SYDVKM. The CDR3 runs to 16 residues. V gave up 7 bases and J gave up 3 bases, with 21 bases separating them. The CDR3 here is CASIASEAAVDYGYTF. The CDR3 DNA is TGTGCCAGCATCGCTTCCGAGGCAGCGGTTGACTATGGCTACACCTTC.

This clonotype was seen ten or more times. J is TRBJ1-2 and V is TRBV7-9; D gene uncertain. There are 13 residues in the CDR3. Trimming removed 3 bases at V and 4 bases at J, with 9 bases between. Germline V gene sequence: CDR1 SEHNR, CDR2 FQNEAQ (reference sequence). The CDR3 DNA follows: TGTGCCAGCAGCTTGGCGGGTAGCTATGGCTACACCTTC. This codes for CASSLAGSYGYTF.

This clonotype showed up many times. The chain carries TRBV5-1 and TRBJ1-2, with a tentative D call TRBD1 (5 bases). The length of the CDR3 is 15 residues. In germline, CDR1 is SGHRS, CDR2 YFSETQ. V was shortened by 3 bases and J by 7 bases, with 19 bases between the two germline ends. This CDR3 is CASSWAGTQPPGYTF. In DNA, the CDR3 is TGCGCCAGCAGCTGGGCAGGGACCCAACCCCCTGGCTACACCTTC.